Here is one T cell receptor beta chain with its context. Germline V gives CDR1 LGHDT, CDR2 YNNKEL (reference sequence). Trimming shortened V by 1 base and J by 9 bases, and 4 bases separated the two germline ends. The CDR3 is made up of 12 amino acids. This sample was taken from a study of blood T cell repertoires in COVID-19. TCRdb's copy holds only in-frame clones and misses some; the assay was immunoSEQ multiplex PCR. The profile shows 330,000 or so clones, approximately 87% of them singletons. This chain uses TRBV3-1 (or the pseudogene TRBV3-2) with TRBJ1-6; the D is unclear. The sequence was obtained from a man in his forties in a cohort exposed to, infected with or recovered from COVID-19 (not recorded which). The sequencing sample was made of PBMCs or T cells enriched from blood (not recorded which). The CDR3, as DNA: TGTGCCAGCAGCCAAGGGAGTTCACCCCTCCACTTT. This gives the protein CASSQGSSPLHF.